This is a list of T cell receptor beta chains from one sample in a study of T cells expressing NK-cell markers. TCRdb reprocessed the 5' RACE reads and stores each CDR3 protein as one record, lacking DNA. The sample table sets out hundreds of thousands of distinct CDR3 sequences. The sequenced sample was blood T cells: a sorted CD56 or NKG2C T cell subset, CD4+ or CD8+ T cells, or bulk PBMC T cells (not recorded which). These receptors all come from a man aged 18-70 years in good health. Both conserved end residues are part of each CDR3. The order of the fields is V gene, J gene, CDR3 protein.

V gene: TRBV6-1
J gene: TRBJ2-1
CDR3 protein: CASRLQGNEQFF

V gene: TRBV7-2
J gene: TRBJ2-1
CDR3 protein: CASSLDWTKNNEQFF

V gene: TRBV5-1
J gene: TRBJ2-1
CDR3 protein: CASSLQGIHEQFF

V gene: TRBV6-1
J gene: TRBJ1-2
CDR3 protein: CASAGGSYGYTF

V gene: TRBV5-1
J gene: TRBJ1-3
CDR3 protein: CASSPAVAGNTIYF

V gene: TRBV18
J gene: TRBJ2-1
CDR3 protein: CASSRTSGSTYNEQFF

V gene: TRBV9
J gene: TRBJ2-7
CDR3 protein: CASSVVGSANEQYF

V gene: TRBV9
J gene: TRBJ1-6
CDR3 protein: CASSAGPLNSPLHF

V gene: TRBV7-3
J gene: TRBJ1-6
CDR3 protein: CASSAGTNSPLHF

V gene: TRBV12-3/TRBV12-4
J gene: TRBJ1-3
CDR3 protein: CASTRAGLRNTIYF

V gene: TRBV6-1
J gene: TRBJ2-7
CDR3 protein: CANTADHQPYEQYF

V gene: TRBV5-8
J gene: TRBJ2-1
CDR3 protein: CASTRGQGYRNEQFF

V gene: TRBV12-3/TRBV12-4
J gene: TRBJ2-1
CDR3 protein: CASSLSQKEQFF

V gene: TRBV6-2/TRBV6-3
J gene: TRBJ2-7
CDR3 protein: CASRRGGGSYEQYF

V gene: TRBV5-1
J gene: TRBJ1-2
CDR3 protein: CASSLQAAAPNYGYTF

V gene: TRBV20-1
J gene: TRBJ2-1
CDR3 protein: CSAPTSRAGNEQFF

V gene: TRBV20-1
J gene: TRBJ2-1
CDR3 protein: CSANQGQAYNEQFF

V gene: TRBV10-3
J gene: TRBJ1-2
CDR3 protein: CAISQEQGYYGYTF

V gene: TRBV12-3/TRBV12-4
J gene: TRBJ1-5
CDR3 protein: CASSPHGQTRNQPQHF

V gene: TRBV3-1
J gene: TRBJ2-7
CDR3 protein: CASSQEAGLIVIYEQYF

V gene: TRBV20-1
J gene: TRBJ2-1
CDR3 protein: CSAYTSWSYNEQFF

V gene: TRBV12-3/TRBV12-4
J gene: TRBJ1-2
CDR3 protein: CASSLIHRDYGYTF

V gene: TRBV11-1
J gene: TRBJ1-1
CDR3 protein: CASSREIMNTEAFF

V gene: TRBV12-3/TRBV12-4
J gene: TRBJ2-7
CDR3 protein: CASSTTTGGHEQYF

V gene: TRBV9
J gene: TRBJ1-6
CDR3 protein: CASSVATGGFGNSPLHF

V gene: TRBV11-2
J gene: TRBJ1-4
CDR3 protein: CASSLVGTGSNEKLFF

V gene: TRBV20-1
J gene: TRBJ2-1
CDR3 protein: CSAAPGQGKSWSYNEQFF

V gene: TRBV3-1
J gene: TRBJ1-6
CDR3 protein: CASSSPQGYNSPLHF

V gene: TRBV20-1
J gene: TRBJ2-2
CDR3 protein: CSAPRLAGAYTGELFF

V gene: TRBV20-1
J gene: TRBJ1-2
CDR3 protein: CSARLLNYGYTF

V gene: TRBV20-1
J gene: TRBJ1-3
CDR3 protein: CSARLNPGNTIYF

V gene: TRBV4-1
J gene: TRBJ1-6
CDR3 protein: CASSQVPGQGISPLHF

V gene: TRBV7-2
J gene: TRBJ1-6
CDR3 protein: CASSNTGTANSPLHF

V gene: TRBV9
J gene: TRBJ1-2
CDR3 protein: CASSVATWGYGYTF

V gene: TRBV3-1
J gene: TRBJ1-6
CDR3 protein: CASSQQPNSPLHF

V gene: TRBV9
J gene: TRBJ2-4
CDR3 protein: CASSEGTGAKNIQYF

V gene: TRBV6-1
J gene: TRBJ1-2
CDR3 protein: CASNELRDRGPLGYTF

V gene: TRBV7-6
J gene: TRBJ1-6
CDR3 protein: CASSSNGRNNSPLHF

V gene: TRBV20-1
J gene: TRBJ2-1
CDR3 protein: CSASGLALYEQFF

V gene: TRBV21-1
J gene: TRBJ2-5
CDR3 protein: CASSSDKQETQYF

V gene: TRBV20-1
J gene: TRBJ2-6
CDR3 protein: CSASKGLGGSSGANVLTF